Sequencing of this T cell receptor beta chain was carried out in a study of beta chain features in type 1 diabetes. Study-wide findings and caveats: In type 1 diabetes patients, VDJ junctions had fewer insertions; deletions at these junctions were more frequent.

Turning to this clone: Its antigen is not identified.

The authors sorted CD4+ naive, central memory, regulatory and stem cell-like memory cells via CD45RO/CCR7/CD25/CD127/CD95/CD27. Since all of the isolated RNA was reverse transcribed, expressed TCRB transcripts were what got sequenced. Data came from immunoSEQ multiplex PCR; TCRdb stores just in-frame clones and leaves some out. The table includes under 250,000 clones, 25% to 30% detected once. The CDR3 sequence is 19 residues long. Trimming at V came to 3 bases and at J to 1 base, leaving 16 bases not matched to a gene. Germline V gene data show CDR1 as SGHTA and CDR2 as FQGNSA. The chain is built from TRBV7-2 and TRBJ2-3; 7 nucleotides match TRBD1. This clonotype was obtained from a man aged 25-45 years in good health. The source material was central memory CD4+ T cells from blood. The CDR3 here is CASSFDRERGVGGTDTQYF. The CDR3 nucleotides read TGTGCCAGCAGCTTCGACAGGGAGAGGGGAGTAGGGGGCACAGATACGCAGTATTTT.